This T cell receptor (beta chain) originates from a study of OX40 agonist ivuxolimab in advanced cancers. Study-level background: Of the participants, approximately 44% had some prior anti-PD-1, anti-PD-L1 or anti-CTLA-4 therapy, which was allowed.

The CDR3 covers 14 residues. Trimming cost V 3 bases and J 3 bases; bases outside gene matches: 5. The germline gives CDR1 MNHNS, CDR2 SASEGT. In regard to this clone: Its antigen remains unidentified.

Here immunoSEQ multiplex PCR was the method, and the copy in TCRdb shows in-frame clones only, minus some. This table holds tens of thousands of clones, around 90% found once. Study-wide points: Compared with CD4+, CD8+ T cells on average had more expanded clones. The CD4+ and CD8+ T cells in the blood had expanded clonally by week 6 at 0.1 to 3.0 mg/kg.

This chain connects TRBV6-1 to TRBJ2-7, with 7 nucleotides matching TRBD1. This clonotype was sampled from an adult with an advanced solid tumor such as melanoma, head and neck, liver or kidney cancer. The material sequenced was CD4+ or CD8+ T cells sorted from blood, taken in a trial of the OX40 agonist ivuxolimab. The CDR3 loop reads CASSELGQHYEQYF. CDR3 sequence (DNA): TGTGCCAGCAGTGAGTTGGGACAGCACTACGAGCAGTACTTC.